A selection of T cell receptor beta chains follows, all from one sample in a study of regulatory T cells in long-lasting Graves disease. Each CDR3 protein gets one entry after TCRdb re-called the multiplex PCR reads with MiXCR. The sample records roughly 450,000 distinct CDR3 sequences, less than 25% being singletons. The material was peripheral blood mononuclear cells (PBMCs), obtained when the disease was refractory, from a patient treated with antithyroid drugs. These receptors all come from a female donor with Graves disease. Each CDR3 is given with its conserved first and last residue. Each record gives: CDR3 DNA, CDR3 protein, D gene, clone size, J gene, V gene. A D gene is named only where the DNA matches it firmly. A row's size may be missing; if present it is once, few, many or a size class.

CDR3 DNA: TGTGCCAGCGCACAGGGTCTGTCACCCCTCCACTTT; CDR3 protein: CASAQGLSPLHF; D gene: NA; clone size: many; J gene: TRBJ1-6; V gene: TRBV12-3/TRBV12-4
CDR3 DNA: TGCAGTGCAAAACAGGGGGCGGGAAACACCATATATTTT; CDR3 protein: CSAKQGAGNTIYF; D gene: TRBD1; clone size: many; J gene: TRBJ1-3; V gene: TRBV20-1
CDR3 DNA: TGCAGTGCTTACCCACCGGGACGGCTGAACACTGAAGCTTTCTTT; CDR3 protein: CSAYPPGRLNTEAFF; D gene: NA; clone size: few; J gene: TRBJ1-1; V gene: TRBV20-1
CDR3 DNA: TGTGCCAACGCTGACCCAGGGGGCTACGAGCAGTACTTC; CDR3 protein: CANADPGGYEQYF; D gene: TRBD1; clone size: many; J gene: TRBJ2-7; V gene: TRBV6-2/TRBV6-3
CDR3 DNA: TGTGCCAGCAGTACCCGAGGAGCCAAAAACATTCAGTACTTC; CDR3 protein: CASSTRGAKNIQYF; D gene: NA; clone size: few; J gene: TRBJ2-4; V gene: TRBV6-2/TRBV6-3
CDR3 DNA: TGTGCCAGCAGCCCCTCGCTCTATGGCTACACCTTC; CDR3 protein: CASSPSLYGYTF; D gene: NA; clone size: many; J gene: TRBJ1-2; V gene: TRBV11-2
CDR3 DNA: TGTGCCACCAGCAGGGACACTTCCCGGGACACTGAAGCTTTCTTT; CDR3 protein: CATSRDTSRDTEAFF; D gene: NA; clone size: NA; J gene: TRBJ1-1; V gene: TRBV15
CDR3 DNA: TGTGCCAGCAGTGAATACCTTACAGGGGTTGAAGCTTTCTTT; CDR3 protein: CASSEYLTGVEAFF; D gene: TRBD1; clone size: NA; J gene: TRBJ1-1; V gene: TRBV25-1
CDR3 DNA: TGTGCCAGCCTCGGACAGGAATTCTCCTACGAGCAGTACTTC; CDR3 protein: CASLGQEFSYEQYF; D gene: TRBD1; clone size: few; J gene: TRBJ2-7; V gene: TRBV6-1
CDR3 DNA: TGCAGCGTTGAAACTAGCGGGACCTCGGCCCAGTACTTC; CDR3 protein: CSVETSGTSAQYF; D gene: TRBD2; clone size: few; J gene: TRBJ2-5; V gene: TRBV29-1
CDR3 DNA: TGTGCCAGCAGCTCGGAATTTGGGCTGTTATTGGGGAGGTGCATTCAGTACTTC; CDR3 protein: CASSSEFGLLLGRCIQYF; D gene: NA; clone size: NA; J gene: TRBJ2-4; V gene: TRBV7-9
CDR3 DNA: TGTGCCATCAGTGGTACAGCAGCCCACAGAGCCACTAATGAAAAACTGTTTTTT; CDR3 protein: CAISGTAAHRATNEKLFF; D gene: NA; clone size: NA; J gene: TRBJ1-4; V gene: TRBV10-3
CDR3 DNA: TGTGCCAGCTCCACAGGGGGATATCTAGATACGCAGTATTTT; CDR3 protein: CASSTGGYLDTQYF; D gene: TRBD1; clone size: NA; J gene: TRBJ2-3; V gene: TRBV18
CDR3 DNA: TGTGCCAGCAGTATCGGTCGGGCTAACTATGGCTACACCTTC; CDR3 protein: CASSIGRANYGYTF; D gene: NA; clone size: few; J gene: TRBJ1-2; V gene: TRBV19
CDR3 DNA: TGTGCCAGTAGACAGGAACTCTATGGCTACACCTTC; CDR3 protein: CASRQELYGYTF; D gene: NA; clone size: NA; J gene: TRBJ1-2; V gene: TRBV19
CDR3 DNA: TGTGCCAGCAGTTTAGCCTCACCTAACTATGGCTACACCTTC; CDR3 protein: CASSLASPNYGYTF; D gene: NA; clone size: many; J gene: TRBJ1-2; V gene: TRBV12-3/TRBV12-4
CDR3 DNA: TGCGCCAGCAGCAAGGGACTAGCGGGAGGCGAGCAGTACTTC; CDR3 protein: CASSKGLAGGEQYF; D gene: TRBD2; clone size: few; J gene: TRBJ2-7; V gene: TRBV5-1
CDR3 DNA: TGTGCCAGCAGTTTAACGCTGAGCTCTGGAAACACCATATATTTT; CDR3 protein: CASSLTLSSGNTIYF; D gene: NA; clone size: few; J gene: TRBJ1-3; V gene: TRBV27
CDR3 DNA: TGTGCCAGCAGTTCCCTGCGCCCCTCAGGGAGGGGGAACACCGGGGAGCTGTTTTTT; CDR3 protein: CASSSLRPSGRGNTGELFF; D gene: TRBD2; clone size: few; J gene: TRBJ2-2; V gene: TRBV6-2/TRBV6-3
CDR3 DNA: TGCGCCAGCAGCCACGAGGGACAGGAACGGGAGACCCAGTACTTC; CDR3 protein: CASSHEGQERETQYF; D gene: TRBD1; clone size: NA; J gene: TRBJ2-5; V gene: TRBV4-1
CDR3 DNA: TGTGCCTGGAGTTCGACACCGAACACTGAAGCTTTCTTT; CDR3 protein: CAWSSTPNTEAFF; D gene: NA; clone size: NA; J gene: TRBJ1-1; V gene: TRBV30
CDR3 DNA: TGTGCCAGCAGTGAATGGGCCGTGGGGCCCTACTATGGCTACACCTTC; CDR3 protein: CASSEWAVGPYYGYTF; D gene: NA; clone size: many; J gene: TRBJ1-2; V gene: TRBV25-1
CDR3 DNA: TGTGCCAGCAGCCTCACGGGGCAGGGTGTTGGCTACACCTTC; CDR3 protein: CASSLTGQGVGYTF; D gene: NA; clone size: NA; J gene: TRBJ1-2; V gene: TRBV7-3
CDR3 DNA: TGTGCCAGCAGCTTAATCTCTCCGGGATCCTACGAGCAGTACTTC; CDR3 protein: CASSLISPGSYEQYF; D gene: NA; clone size: NA; J gene: TRBJ2-7; V gene: TRBV7-3
CDR3 DNA: TGTACCTGGAGTGCAAAAGATACGCAGTATTTT; CDR3 protein: CTWSAKDTQYF; D gene: NA; clone size: NA; J gene: TRBJ2-3; V gene: TRBV30
CDR3 DNA: TGCAGTGCTAGATTCAATGAGCAGTTCTTC; CDR3 protein: CSARFNEQFF; D gene: NA; clone size: few; J gene: TRBJ2-1; V gene: TRBV20-1
CDR3 DNA: TGTGCCAGTAGCCCTAGCGGGAGGGCTTGGGCCGGGGAGCTGTTTTTT; CDR3 protein: CASSPSGRAWAGELFF; D gene: TRBD2; clone size: NA; J gene: TRBJ2-2; V gene: TRBV19